This TCR beta chain originates from a study of CD8+CD57+ T cells in acquired aplastic anemia. Study summary: Across the sorted CD4+ and CD8+ cells, DNA amounts averaged approximately 3 ug.

The use of genomic DNA as template underpinned the TCR beta VDJ and CDR3 profiling. TCRdb used MiXCR to reprocess the reads, holding one entry per CDR3 protein. The sample records around 180,000 distinct CDR3 sequences, 48% being singletons. General study results and limits: The number of CD8+ CDR3 sequences shared by patients and controls was roughly 31.

CD8+CD57+ cell expansion, shown by flow cytometry, had occurred in the patients selected for sequencing. Patients were treatment-naive when blood was sampled. This clonotype showed up just a few times. Antigen specificity is unknown. The sample consisted of sorted CD4+, CD8+, or CD8+CD57+ T cells (not recorded which) from PBMCs. This receptor was obtained from a human donor with aplastic anemia.

The CDR3 region has the DNA TGCAGCGTTGTGGGGTCGGAGAGGGGAGTCGGCTCCTACGAGCAGTACTTC. It codes for CSVVGSERGVGSYEQYF. V is TRBV29-1 and J is TRBJ2-7; D possibly uses TRBD1 or TRBD2 (5 bases each). Trimming shortened V by 4 bases and J by 0 bases, and 22 bases separated the two germline ends. This CDR3 region has 17 residues. Germline-derived CDR1 and CDR2 are SQVTM and ANQGSEA.